Each of the 2 T cell receptor beta chains below was sequenced from the same sample in a study of CD8 T cells in Susac syndrome. RNA in amounts of roughly 0.45 to 1 ug was reverse transcribed with random hexamers. TCRdb re-called the immunoSEQ multiplex PCR reads with MiXCR, one entry per CDR3 protein. The data contain over 150,000 distinct CDR3 sequences, 85% to 95% of them seen just once; the ten biggest clones take up about 0.1%. The sample was CD4+ T cells from PBMCs. Receptors were obtained from a human donor with Susac syndrome.

This clonotype was seen a single time. The rearrangement joins TRBV7-2 to TRBJ2-1; 9 bases align to TRBD2. The CDR3 covers 15 residues. Looked up from germline, CDR1 is SGHTA and CDR2 is FQGNSA. V shed 4 bases and J 3 bases; nucleotides not matched to a gene: 4. CDR3 protein: CASSSPSGDYNEQFF. The CDR3, as DNA: TGTGCCAGCAGCTCACCTAGCGGGGACTACAATGAGCAGTTCTTC. Using reference TRBV7-2 and TRBJ2-1 for the parts outside the CDR3, the full variable domain is GAGVSQSPSNKVTEKGKDVELRCDPISGHTALYWYRQSLGQGLEFLIYFQGNSAPDKSGLPSDRFSAERTGGSVSTLTIQRTQQEDSAVYLCASSSPSGDYNEQFFGPGTRLTVL.

This clonotype occurred a few times. CDR3 coding DNA: TGTGCCAGCAGTTTGTGGTATGAGCAGTTCTTC. This encodes CASSLWYEQFF. The chain has TRBV12-3 or TRBV12-4 and TRBJ2-1; D is unclear. Trimming stripped 3 bases from V and 8 bases from J, with 5 bases between. There are 11 residues in the CDR3.